The next 21 T cell receptor beta chains were all read from a single sample in a study of cytomegalovirus exposure and HLA in healthy donors. 13 Jbeta primers and 60 Vbeta primers were used for the PCR. Assay used: immunoSEQ multiplex PCR; TCRdb lists only in-frame clones, some missing. Across 55,000 to 70,000 clones, the top ten clones capture 2.4% of the sample. The sample consisted of PBMCs. The receptor source for this set is a female donor in good health and CMV-seropositive.

The V gene is TRBV7-9, the J gene TRBJ2-2, with a possible D match to TRBD1 (6 bases). Deletions cut 5 bases from V and 5 bases from J, with 15 bases between. CDR3 length equals 15 residues. Germline-derived CDR1 and CDR2 are SEHNR and FQNEAQ (reference sequence). DNA for the CDR3: TGTGCCAGCAGCCGAGGACAGACCTTAACCGGGGAGCTGTTTTTT. Translating gives CASSRGQTLTGELFF.

The chain employs TRBV4-1 and TRBJ2-5, with D maybe TRBD1 (5 bases). The germline V gene encodes CDR1 MGHRA and CDR2 YSYEKL. Trimming pared 1 base from V and 1 base from J, leaving 10 bases between. The CDR3 has 15 residues. CDR3 nucleotide sequence: TGCGCCAGCAGCCAAGGCTTAGACAGCCAAGAGACCCAGTACTTC. It specifies CASSQGLDSQETQYF.

The chain links TRBV19 to TRBJ1-5; no clear D. This CDR3 is built from 14 residues. Trimming removed 10 bases at V and 1 base at J, with 14 bases between. Germline CDR1 LNHDA, CDR2 SQIVND (reference sequence). CDR3 sequence (DNA): TGTGCCACCGCACAAGACACCAGCAATCAGCCCCAGCATTTT. It codes for CATAQDTSNQPQHF. The whole variable domain, remainder taken from reference TRBV19 and TRBJ1-5, is DGGITQSPKYLFRKEGQNVTLSCEQNLNHDAMYWYRQDPGQGLRLIYYSQIVNDFQKGDIAEGYSVSREKKESFPLTVTSAQKNPTAFYLCATAQDTSNQPQHFGDGTRLSIL.

V usage is TRBV30 and J usage is TRBJ1-4; D not resolved. This CDR3 contains 13 residues. Germline CDR1 GTSNPN, CDR2 SVGIG (reference sequence). V dropped 0 bases and J dropped 3 bases, with 5 bases sitting between them. The CDR3 coding sequence is TGTGCCTGGAGTGTACAAGCTAATGAAAAACTGTTTTTT. The encoded protein is CAWSVQANEKLFF.

CDR3 sequence: CASSYSTRGTYEQYF. The CDR3, as DNA: TGTGCCAGCAGTTACTCGACCCGGGGGACCTACGAGCAGTACTTC. V gene TRBV6-6 combines with J gene TRBJ2-5; tentatively, D is TRBD2 (6 bases). The J call may be mistaken, given a closer DNA end match to TRBJ2-7. Germline V lookup: CDR1 MNHNY, CDR2 SVGAGI (reference sequence). The CDR3 totals 15 residues.

The chain links TRBV7-8 to TRBJ2-2; D is unresolved. Germline V gives CDR1 SGHVS, CDR2 FQNEAQ. The CDR3 extends over 14 amino acids. V was trimmed by 2 bases and J by 7 bases, leaving 11 bases between them. Written as DNA, the CDR3 is TGTGCCAGCAGCTTATGGGCCGCCGGCGGGGAGCTGTTTTTT. Protein: CASSLWAAGGELFF.

The V gene is TRBV4-1, the J gene TRBJ2-7, with D possibly matching TRBD2 (5 bases). CDR1 is MGHRA, CDR2 YSYEKL, per germline. This CDR3 has 17 amino acids. The V end was cut by 0 bases, the J end by 2 bases, with 17 bases between. The CDR3 sequence: CASSQDRVGSETYEQYF. DNA of the CDR3: TGCGCCAGCAGCCAAGATCGGGTAGGTAGCGAGACCTACGAGCAGTACTTC.

The chain employs TRBV7-9 and TRBJ1-6, with TRBD1 identical over 11 bases. CDR1 and CDR2 (germline): SEHNR, FQNEAQ (reference sequence). CDR3 length: 15 amino acids. V trimming: 2 bases; J trimming: 8 bases; junction bases outside the gene matches: 2. CDR3 protein: CASSLMDRGHSPLHF. DNA for the CDR3: TGTGCCAGCAGCTTAATGGACAGGGGGCATTCACCCCTCCACTTT.

The rearrangement joins TRBV4-2 to TRBJ1-3; the D is unclear. The CDR3 is made up of 15 amino acids. With 0 bases removed from V and 2 bases from J, the gap between germline ends came to 8 bases. The germline V gene has CDR1 LGHNA and CDR2 YNFKEQ. The CDR3, as DNA: TGTGCCAGCAGCCAAGATCGTATCGCTGGAAACACCATATATTTT. Encoded protein: CASSQDRIAGNTIYF.

V is TRBV30 and J is TRBJ1-1; the D is unclear. Between the trimmed V and J ends, which lost 0 bases and 6 bases, there was a span of 11 bases. This CDR3 comprises 13 residues. Germline loops: CDR1 GTSNPN, CDR2 SVGIG (reference sequence). Here the CDR3 reads CAWSVYGVAEAFF. The CDR3 DNA follows: TGTGCCTGGAGTGTCTACGGGGTCGCTGAAGCTTTCTTT.

The chain joins TRBV25-1 to TRBJ2-1; 9 bases are a match to TRBD2. Germline CDR1 reads MGHDK; CDR2 reads SYGVNS. V was pared by 7 bases and J by 7 bases, with 5 bases of the junction left unmatched. This CDR3 has 13 amino acids. CDR3 coding DNA: TGTGCCAGCAATAGCGGGAGTTGGAATGAGCAGTTCTTC. Amino acid sequence: CASNSGSWNEQFF.

The chain joins TRBV9 to TRBJ2-3; perhaps TRBD1 as D (5 bases). This CDR3 contains 14 residues. Germline V gene data show CDR1 as SGDLS and CDR2 as YYNGEE. V lost 6 bases to trimming and J lost 2 bases, with 13 bases between them. CDR3 in amino acids: CASTFGGATDTQYF. CDR3 bases: TGTGCCAGCACCTTCGGTGGGGCCACAGATACGCAGTATTTT.

The rearrangement joins TRBV6-5 to TRBJ2-2; tentatively, D is TRBD1 (5 bases). The germline gives CDR1 MNHEY, CDR2 SVGAGI. There are 14 residues in the CDR3. With 8 bases removed from V and 4 bases from J, the gap between germline ends came to 14 bases. CDR3 amino acids: CASCMQGATGELFF. DNA of the CDR3: TGTGCCAGCTGTATGCAGGGCGCCACCGGGGAGCTGTTTTTT.

The chain has TRBV18 and TRBJ2-4; TRBD1 aligns across 7 bases. The J segment lost 9 bases and the V segment lost 4 bases, leaving 12 bases of the junction unmatched. CDR3 length: 15 residues. Germline CDR1 reads KGHSH; CDR2 reads LQKENI. Here the CDR3 DNA reads TGTGCCAGCTCACGGACAGGCCTATCCAATAGCATTCAGTACTTC. It translates to CASSRTGLSNSIQYF.

The V call is TRBV6-1, the J call TRBJ2-7; tentative D call: TRBD2 (6 bases). This CDR3 contains 14 residues. Looked up from germline, CDR1 is MNHNS and CDR2 is SASEGT. Trimming stripped 7 bases from V and 3 bases from J, with 16 bases between. DNA of the CDR3: TGTGCCAGCACCCTCGGGACTGGACTCTACGAGCAGTACTTC. Amino acid sequence: CASTLGTGLYEQYF.

The V and J genes are TRBV28 and TRBJ1-3, with D perhaps TRBD1 (6 bases). The CDR3 length is 16 residues. V was pared by 2 bases and J by 0 bases, with 11 bases between. Germline CDR1 is MDHEN and CDR2 is SYDVKM. The DNA of the CDR3 is TGTGCCAGCAGTTTAGCGGACAGTGACTCTGGAAACACCATATATTTT. This codes for CASSLADSDSGNTIYF.

The chain couples TRBV30 to TRBJ2-2; 7 positions agree with TRBD2. This CDR3 spans 14 amino acids. Germline CDR1 and CDR2: GTSNPN and SVGIG (reference sequence). J gave up 3 bases and V 3 bases, and 4 bases lay outside the gene matches. The CDR3 protein is CAWRGGEDTGELFF. The CDR3 DNA follows: TGTGCCTGGAGGGGAGGGGAGGACACCGGGGAGCTGTTTTTT.

This chain connects TRBV10-1 to TRBJ2-7, with 8 bases matching TRBD1. Germline lookup yields CDR1 WNHNN and CDR2 SYGVQD (reference sequence). CDR3 length: 18 residues. Trimming removed 4 bases from V and 6 bases from J; junction bases left unmatched: 20. The CDR3 sequence: CASSGWSPRTGFVREQYF. The CDR3 DNA sequence: TGCGCCAGCAGTGGGTGGAGTCCCCGGACAGGGTTTGTCCGCGAGCAGTACTTC.

The J gene is TRBJ2-3, the V gene TRBV14; the D is unclear. This CDR3 comprises 14 residues. CDR1 is SGHDN and CDR2 is FVKESK in the germline V gene. V was trimmed by 1 base and J by 2 bases, leaving 7 bases between them. CDR3: CASSQVRVTDTQYF. The CDR3 DNA reads as TGTGCCAGCAGCCAAGTACGAGTCACAGATACGCAGTATTTT. The whole variable domain, filled in from reference TRBV14 and TRBJ2-3, reads EAGVTQFPSHSVIEKGQTVTLRCDPISGHDNLYWYRRVMGKEIKFLLHFVKESKQDESGMPNNRFLAERTGGTYSTLKVQPAELEDSGVYFCASSQVRVTDTQYFGPGTRLTVL.

The chain joins TRBV29-1 to TRBJ2-3, with TRBD2 identical over 10 bases. CDR1 is SQVTM, CDR2 ANQGSEA, per germline. The CDR3 spans 15 residues. Trimming at V came to 4 bases and at J to 2 bases, leaving 6 bases not matched to a gene. The CDR3 DNA sequence: TGCAGCGTTGCGGACACTAGCGGGGTCACAGATACGCAGTATTTT. Amino acids: CSVADTSGVTDTQYF.

The V gene is TRBV7-9, the J gene TRBJ2-2; TRBD2 matches at 8 bases. The CDR3 length is 15 residues. V shed 4 bases and J 2 bases; nucleotides not matched to a gene: 3. Germline V gene data show CDR1 as SEHNR and CDR2 as FQNEAQ (reference sequence). The CDR3 loop reads CASSSGLGNTGELFF. The DNA for the CDR3 is TGTGCCAGCAGCTCGGGACTAGGTAACACCGGGGAGCTGTTTTTT.